A selection of T cell receptor beta chains follows, all from one sample in a study of T cells in Graves' hyperthyroidism and ophthalmopathy. TCRdb reanalysed the multiplex PCR reads using MiXCR and keeps one entry per CDR3 protein. The data show some 550,000 distinct CDR3 sequences, with around 21% seen just once and around a quarter held by the top ten. Sequencing input: blood. Every receptor here comes from a man aged 18 to 29 with Graves' hyperthyroidism. Both conserved end residues are part of each CDR3. The order of the fields is clone size, V gene, J gene, D gene, CDR3 DNA, CDR3 protein. The D gene is left open where the match is weak. Size is omitted from some rows. Given values are once, few, many or a class for expanded clones.

clone_size: NA; v_call: TRBV29-1; j_call: TRBJ2-2; d_call: NA; cdr3_nt: TGCAGCGTTGAGACAGGAGGAGGCACCGGGGAGCTGTTTTTT; cdr3_aa: CSVETGGGTGELFF
clone_size: many; v_call: TRBV11-3; j_call: TRBJ2-4; d_call: NA; cdr3_nt: TGTGCCAGCAGCTTAAGGGGGGCCGGCAAAAACATTCAGTACTTC; cdr3_aa: CASSLRGAGKNIQYF
clone_size: NA; v_call: TRBV6-1; j_call: TRBJ1-2; d_call: TRBD1; cdr3_nt: TGTGCCAGCATCATGACAGGGGGAAGCTATGGCTACACCTTC; cdr3_aa: CASIMTGGSYGYTF
clone_size: many; v_call: TRBV10-3; j_call: TRBJ1-1; d_call: NA; cdr3_nt: TGTGCCATCAGTGGCAGGGCAAACACTGAAGCTTTCTTT; cdr3_aa: CAISGRANTEAFF
clone_size: many; v_call: TRBV29-1; j_call: TRBJ2-2; d_call: NA; cdr3_nt: TGCAGCGTTGAAGATGGGGGTGAGAACTTGAACACCGGGGAGCTGTTTTTT; cdr3_aa: CSVEDGGENLNTGELFF
clone_size: NA; v_call: TRBV28; j_call: TRBJ1-2; d_call: NA; cdr3_nt: TGTGCCAGCAGTTCAGTTAACTATGGCTTCACCTTC; cdr3_aa: CASSSVNYGFTF
clone_size: many; v_call: TRBV28; j_call: TRBJ2-5; d_call: TRBD2; cdr3_nt: TGTGCCAGGAGGACTAGCGGGGGTCGGGGGGAGACCCAGTACTTC; cdr3_aa: CARRTSGGRGETQYF
clone_size: many; v_call: TRBV20-1; j_call: TRBJ1-1; d_call: TRBD1; cdr3_nt: TGCAGTGCTAGAGATCTGCAGGGGGCTTGGCCGCTTACTGAAGCTTTCTTT; cdr3_aa: CSARDLQGAWPLTEAFF
clone_size: few; v_call: TRBV7-2; j_call: TRBJ2-5; d_call: NA; cdr3_nt: TGTGCCAGCAGCCTCTCGTTAAGGGGGACCCAGTACTTC; cdr3_aa: CASSLSLRGTQYF
clone_size: many; v_call: TRBV12-3/TRBV12-4; j_call: TRBJ1-1; d_call: NA; cdr3_nt: TGTGCCTCCCGAGGGCCGATGAACACTGAAGCTTTCTTT; cdr3_aa: CASRGPMNTEAFF
clone_size: many; v_call: TRBV12-3/TRBV12-4; j_call: TRBJ2-2; d_call: NA; cdr3_nt: TGTGCCAGCAGCCCAGCGGACAGAGACACCGGGGAGCTGTTTTTT; cdr3_aa: CASSPADRDTGELFF
clone_size: many; v_call: TRBV12-3/TRBV12-4; j_call: TRBJ1-2; d_call: TRBD1; cdr3_nt: TGTGCCAGCAGTCATCGACAGGGGGGTCTAGCTAACTATGGCTACACCTTC; cdr3_aa: CASSHRQGGLANYGYTF
clone_size: many; v_call: TRBV28; j_call: TRBJ1-5; d_call: NA; cdr3_nt: TGTGCCAGCAGTTTATGGGGTCAGGGAGGAGCTCAGCCCCAGCATTTT; cdr3_aa: CASSLWGQGGAQPQHF
clone_size: many; v_call: TRBV20-1; j_call: TRBJ1-1; d_call: NA; cdr3_nt: TGCAGGGTAGAGCAGGGAAACACTGAAGCTTTCTTT; cdr3_aa: CRVEQGNTEAFF
clone_size: once; v_call: TRBV6-1; j_call: TRBJ2-7; d_call: TRBD2; cdr3_nt: TGTGCCAGCACCAACGAGCGGGAGGCCTCCTACGAGCAGTACTTC; cdr3_aa: CASTNEREASYEQYF
clone_size: many; v_call: TRBV30; j_call: TRBJ2-5; d_call: NA; cdr3_nt: TGTGCCTGGAGTGTACGGATCGGGGGACTCGCAGAGACCCAGTACTTC; cdr3_aa: CAWSVRIGGLAETQYF
clone_size: many; v_call: TRBV11-2; j_call: TRBJ2-5; d_call: TRBD1; cdr3_nt: TGTGCCAGCAGCCTCTCCGGGACAGAGTACTTC; cdr3_aa: CASSLSGTEYF
clone_size: many; v_call: TRBV29-1; j_call: TRBJ2-5; d_call: NA; cdr3_nt: TGCAGCGTTGAACGACAGCTGGCCGAGACCCAGTACTTC; cdr3_aa: CSVERQLAETQYF
clone_size: few; v_call: TRBV9; j_call: TRBJ2-7; d_call: NA; cdr3_nt: TGTGCCAGCAGCGTAGCATTACAGGCGTACCCCTACGAGCAGTACTTC; cdr3_aa: CASSVALQAYPYEQYF
clone_size: many; v_call: TRBV6-1; j_call: TRBJ1-5; d_call: NA; cdr3_nt: TGTGCCAGCAGTGAAAATGAGGGTCAGCCCCAGCATTTT; cdr3_aa: CASSENEGQPQHF
clone_size: many; v_call: TRBV12-3/TRBV12-4; j_call: TRBJ1-1; d_call: NA; cdr3_nt: TGTGCCAGCAGGGGACTCATGAACACTGAAGCTTTCTTT; cdr3_aa: CASRGLMNTEAFF
clone_size: many; v_call: TRBV27; j_call: TRBJ2-5; d_call: NA; cdr3_nt: TGTGCCAGCAGACCCAGGCTGCAAGAGACCCAGTACTTC; cdr3_aa: CASRPRLQETQYF
clone_size: few; v_call: TRBV4-2; j_call: TRBJ2-5; d_call: NA; cdr3_nt: TGTGCCAGCCGGGGGGCGGAAGAGACCCAGTACTTC; cdr3_aa: CASRGAEETQYF
clone_size: NA; v_call: TRBV29-1; j_call: TRBJ1-1; d_call: NA; cdr3_nt: TGCAGCGTTGAAGGACCAGCCATGAACACTGAAGCTTTCTTT; cdr3_aa: CSVEGPAMNTEAFF
clone_size: many; v_call: TRBV30; j_call: TRBJ2-2; d_call: NA; cdr3_nt: TGTGCCTGGAGCTCCCCCGGGGAGCTGTTTTTT; cdr3_aa: CAWSSPGELFF
clone_size: NA; v_call: TRBV6-2/TRBV6-3; j_call: TRBJ1-1; d_call: NA; cdr3_nt: TGTGCCAGCAGAATAGGAGGGGTGCCTCGAAGCACTGAAGCTTTCTTT; cdr3_aa: CASRIGGVPRSTEAFF
clone_size: NA; v_call: TRBV5-6; j_call: TRBJ1-1; d_call: NA; cdr3_nt: TGTGCCAGCGAATTGGGGCAGTTGAACACTGAAGCTTTCTTT; cdr3_aa: CASELGQLNTEAFF
clone_size: many; v_call: TRBV6-1; j_call: TRBJ2-7; d_call: NA; cdr3_nt: TGTGCCAGCAGGCTGAGAAGCTCCTACGAGCAGTACTTC; cdr3_aa: CASRLRSSYEQYF
clone_size: many; v_call: TRBV28; j_call: TRBJ2-7; d_call: TRBD2; cdr3_nt: TGTGCCAGCAGCTGGACTAGCGCGCGCTCCTACGAGCAGTACTTC; cdr3_aa: CASSWTSARSYEQYF
clone_size: many; v_call: TRBV12-3/TRBV12-4; j_call: TRBJ2-2; d_call: TRBD1; cdr3_nt: TGTGCCACCAAACAGGGGGATTTGAACACCGGGGAGCTGTTTTTT; cdr3_aa: CATKQGDLNTGELFF
clone_size: many; v_call: TRBV11-2; j_call: TRBJ1-6; d_call: NA; cdr3_nt: TGTGCCAGCAGCTTAGATGCGGGGGACTCACCCCTCCACTTT; cdr3_aa: CASSLDAGDSPLHF
clone_size: many; v_call: TRBV28; j_call: TRBJ2-7; d_call: NA; cdr3_nt: TGTGCCAGCCCGGCGGGTACTCCTCCCTACGAGCAGTACTTC; cdr3_aa: CASPAGTPPYEQYF
clone_size: many; v_call: TRBV27; j_call: TRBJ1-1; d_call: NA; cdr3_nt: TGTGCCAGCAGTCCACAGGGTGTGAACACTGAAGCTTTCTTT; cdr3_aa: CASSPQGVNTEAFF
clone_size: NA; v_call: TRBV6-1; j_call: TRBJ2-7; d_call: TRBD1; cdr3_nt: TGTGCCAGCAGGGACAGGGTGGCCTACGAGCAGTACTTC; cdr3_aa: CASRDRVAYEQYF
clone_size: NA; v_call: TRBV11-2; j_call: TRBJ2-4; d_call: NA; cdr3_nt: TGTGCCAGCAGAAGTATAATCGCCAAAAACATTAAGTACTTC; cdr3_aa: CASRSIIAKNIKYF
clone_size: few; v_call: TRBV4-1; j_call: TRBJ1-5; d_call: TRBD1; cdr3_nt: TGCGCCAGCAGCCAACCGGGACAGCGACGATATAGCAATCAGCCCCAGCATTTT; cdr3_aa: CASSQPGQRRYSNQPQHF
clone_size: many; v_call: TRBV15; j_call: TRBJ2-7; d_call: NA; cdr3_nt: TGTGCCACCAGCAGAGATGTTGGACTCGCAATTCACGAGCAGTACTTC; cdr3_aa: CATSRDVGLAIHEQYF
clone_size: NA; v_call: TRBV20-1; j_call: TRBJ1-5; d_call: TRBD1; cdr3_nt: TGCAGTGCTGGCAGGACAGGGGAGGGTCAGCCCCAGCATTTT; cdr3_aa: CSAGRTGEGQPQHF
clone_size: NA; v_call: TRBV18; j_call: TRBJ2-7; d_call: TRBD2; cdr3_nt: TGTGCCAGCTGCGTAGGACTAGCGGGATCCGAGCAGTACTTC; cdr3_aa: CASCVGLAGSEQYF
clone_size: once; v_call: TRBV7-6; j_call: TRBJ1-2; d_call: TRBD1; cdr3_nt: TGTGCCAGCAGCGAGATCGGACAGGCTAACTATGGCTACACCTTC; cdr3_aa: CASSEIGQANYGYTF